Shown below are 23 T cell receptor beta chains from a single sample sequenced in a study of long-term antiretroviral therapy in people with HIV. The run of the v3.0 immunoSEQ assay was at survey level. Profiled with immunoSEQ multiplex PCR; TCRdb holds only in-frame clones, not every one. Of about 20,000 clones listed, around 92% were seen once; the top ten hold 7.3%. This specimen consisted of unsorted PBMCs, obtained 4.4 years after starting antiretroviral therapy. These receptors came from a woman aged 45-60 years with HIV.

The sample holds a few counts of this clone. One end of the junction varies from germline; a read error may be responsible. This rearrangement joins TRBV2 to TRBJ1-2; 8 nucleotides align to TRBD1. CDR3 length: 12 amino acids. Per germline, CDR1 SNHLY and CDR2 FYNNEI. CDR3 loop: CASSPFPGQVLF. CDR3 nucleotide sequence: TGTGCCAGCAGTCCTTTCCCGGGACAGGTCCTCTTC.

The chain combines TRBV6-4 with TRBJ1-1, with D unclear. Trimming took 3 bases from V and 3 from J, leaving 8 bases between them. Germline CDR1 reads MRHNA; CDR2 reads SNTAGT. The length of the CDR3 is 13 residues. The CDR3 here is CASSERRDTEAFF. CDR3 nucleotide sequence: TGTGCCAGCAGTGAGCGGAGGGACACTGAAGCTTTCTTT.

The chain has TRBV19 and TRBJ2-5; D unresolved. There are 14 residues in the CDR3. V was clipped by 1 base and J by 5 bases, with 11 bases between them. Per the germline V gene, CDR1 is LNHDA and CDR2 is SQIVND (reference sequence). The CDR3 here is CASSIVMSAETQYF. The CDR3 DNA sequence: TGTGCCAGTAGTATAGTTATGAGTGCGGAGACCCAGTACTTC.

The V gene is TRBV10-3, the J gene TRBJ2-1; D might be TRBD2 (6 bases). This CDR3 spans 15 amino acids. CDR1 is ENHRY and CDR2 is SYGVKD in the germline V gene. Deletions cut 0 bases from V and 10 bases from J, with 16 bases between. The chain's CDR3 is CAISESNPGVHEQFF. The CDR3 DNA follows: TGTGCCATCAGTGAGTCGAACCCGGGGGTCCACGAGCAGTTCTTC.

This chain joins TRBV2 and TRBJ2-1; 7 bases fit TRBD1. Germline assignment: CDR1 SNHLY and CDR2 FYNNEI. The CDR3 totals 13 residues. After removal of 6 bases from V and 5 bases from J, the junction contained 4 bases not matched to a gene. The DNA for the CDR3 is TGTGCCAGCAGGGGACAGATCAACAATGAGCAGTTCTTC. It is translated as CASRGQINNEQFF.

V gene TRBV6-1 combines with J gene TRBJ2-5, with 8 positions matching TRBD1. The ends lost 5 bases at V and 4 bases at J; junction bases unmatched: 9. Germline loops: CDR1 MNHNS, CDR2 SASEGT. The CDR3 has 15 residues. The CDR3: CASSPDRALGETQYF. In DNA, the CDR3 is TGTGCCAGCAGTCCGGACAGGGCCCTTGGAGAGACCCAGTACTTC.

The rearrangement uses TRBV6-6 and TRBJ2-7; D gene ambiguous. This CDR3 has 11 amino acids. Germline V gene data show CDR1 as MNHNY and CDR2 as SVGAGI (reference sequence). V lost 0 bases and J lost 7, with 4 bases in between. The CDR3, as DNA: TGTGCCAGCAGTTACTCTTGGGAGCAGTACTTC. It codes for CASSYSWEQYF.

The CDR3, as DNA: TGCGCCAGCAGCCAAGCAGACAGGTCGGGCTACACCTTC. Protein sequence: CASSQADRSGYTF. This chain joins TRBV4-1 and TRBJ1-2; D perhaps matches TRBD1 (6 bases). V was pared by 1 base and J by 8 bases, with 11 bases between. The CDR3 runs 13 residues. Germline V gene sequence: CDR1 MGHRA, CDR2 YSYEKL.

The chain carries TRBV7-6 and TRBJ2-5; 10 nucleotides agree with TRBD1. Germline assignment: CDR1 SGHVS and CDR2 FNYEAQ. The CDR3 has 15 amino acids. The V gene end was trimmed by 1 base and the J gene end by 5 bases; junction bases not matched to a gene: 4. CDR3 DNA: TGTGCCAGCAGCTTAGGGACAGGGGGTAAGGAGACCCAGTACTTC. Translated: CASSLGTGGKETQYF.

The genes are TRBV7-3 and TRBJ2-1, with TRBD1 matching 8 bases. The CDR3 covers 15 residues. Germline assignment: CDR1 SGHTA and CDR2 FQGTGA. V shed 2 bases, J shed 6 bases, and the junction held 6 bases outside the gene matches. The CDR3 sequence: CASSLGQGIVNEQFF. The CDR3 DNA is TGTGCCAGCAGCTTAGGACAGGGTATAGTCAATGAGCAGTTCTTC.

The chain carries TRBV7-2 and TRBJ1-5; D is possibly TRBD1 (6 bases). Germline V CDR1 and CDR2: SGHTA, FQGNSA. V was pared by 5 bases and J by 8 bases, with 13 bases between. This CDR3 contains 13 residues. Here the CDR3 reads CASSMTGDEPQHF. DNA for the CDR3: TGTGCCAGCAGCATGACAGGAGATGAGCCCCAGCATTTT.

The chain couples TRBV2 to TRBJ2-1, with 7 bases fitting TRBD2. Unmatched junction bases numbered 11, after V lost 6 bases and J lost 0 bases. Germline V lookup: CDR1 SNHLY, CDR2 FYNNEI. This CDR3 spans 17 amino acids. In DNA, the CDR3 is TGTGCCAGCAGAGAACAGCGGGGCCTAAGCTCCTACAATGAGCAGTTCTTC. Protein product: CASREQRGLSSYNEQFF. The whole variable domain, filled in from reference TRBV2 and TRBJ2-1, reads EPEVTQTPSHQVTQMGQEVILRCVPISNHLYFYWYRQILGQKVEFLVSFYNNEISEKSEIFDDQFSVERPDGSNFTLKIRSTKLEDSAMYFCASREQRGLSSYNEQFFGPGTRLTVL.

Only one count was recorded for this clone. The chain employs TRBV7-2 and TRBJ1-2; D is perhaps TRBD1 (5 bases). CDR1 and CDR2 from the germline V gene are SGHTA and FQGNSA. The CDR3 is 13 amino acids. V was trimmed by 5 bases and J by 8 bases, leaving 15 bases between them. The CDR3 loop is CASSLLAGPGYTF. DNA for the CDR3: TGTGCCAGCAGCCTTTTGGCGGGACCCGGCTACACCTTC.

The chain has TRBV4-3 and TRBJ2-2; 7 bases line up with TRBD1. Germline V gene data show CDR1 as LGHNA and CDR2 as YSLEER. The CDR3 consists of 15 residues. V lost 6 bases to trimming and J lost 1 base; unmatched junction nucleotides: 5. CDR3 region: CASRPGTVNTGELFF. CDR3 in DNA: TGCGCCAGCAGGCCCGGGACAGTGAACACCGGGGAGCTGTTTTTT.

The J gene is TRBJ1-1, the V gene TRBV4-1; the D is unclear. Germline V CDR1 and CDR2: MGHRA, YSYEKL. The CDR3 covers 13 residues. V dropped 1 base and J dropped 5 bases, with 8 bases sitting between them. CDR3 DNA sequence: TGCGCCAGCAGCCAAGCGAGAGGGACTGAAGCTTTCTTT. Encoded protein: CASSQARGTEAFF.

V and J are TRBV10-3 and TRBJ1-3; 9 positions match TRBD1. The CDR3 has 14 amino acids. The V gene end was trimmed by 10 bases and the J gene end by 4 bases; junction bases not matched to a gene: 8. The germline gives CDR1 ENHRY, CDR2 SYGVKD. In DNA, the CDR3 is TGTGCCACCGGGGACAGGGTACAAGGAAACACCATATATTTT. Translation: CATGDRVQGNTIYF.

The V call is TRBV29-1, the J call TRBJ1-5; D possibly corresponds to TRBD1 (5 bases). Germline values: CDR1 SQVTM, CDR2 ANQGSEA. This CDR3 has 11 residues. V was clipped by 6 bases and J by 4 bases, with 7 bases between them. As DNA, the CDR3 is TGCAGCGTGGGGGAGAATCAGCCCCAGCATTTT. Protein product: CSVGENQPQHF. Filled out from reference TRBV29-1 and TRBJ1-5, the complete variable domain reads SAVISQKPSRDICQRGTSLTIQCQVDSQVTMMFWYRQQPGQSLTLIATANQGSEATYESGFVIDKFPISRPNLTFSTLTVSNMSPEDSSIYLCSVGENQPQHFGDGTRLSIL.

The genes are TRBV7-6 and TRBJ1-5; D not certain. V lost 1 base, J lost 4 bases, and 11 bases lay in between. The length of the CDR3 is 15 residues. CDR1 and CDR2 (germline): SGHVS, FNYEAQ. CDR3 nucleotides: TGTGCCAGCAGCTTAGGGCACAGCACGAATCAGCCCCAGCATTTT. This codes for CASSLGHSTNQPQHF. The whole variable domain, filled in from reference TRBV7-6 and TRBJ1-5, reads GAGVSQSPRYKVTKRGQDVALRCDPISGHVSLYWYRQALGQGPEFLTYFNYEAQQDKSGLPNDRFSAERPEGSISTLTIQRTEQRDSAMYRCASSLGHSTNQPQHFGDGTRLSIL.

The CDR3 DNA follows: TGTGCCAGCAGTGAGGGAGCGGGGGGCCGCTATAGCACAGATACGCAGTATTTT. Residues: CASSEGAGGRYSTDTQYF. This chain joins TRBV25-1 and TRBJ2-3; 9 bases map to TRBD2. The V gene end was trimmed by 3 bases and the J gene end by 0 bases; junction bases not matched to a gene: 10. The CDR3 has 18 residues. Germline CDR1 MGHDK, CDR2 SYGVNS.

The V call is TRBV11-2, the J call TRBJ1-1, with 8 bases fitting TRBD1. CDR3 length: 15 amino acids. Trimming took 0 bases from V and 5 from J; bases not matched to a gene: 5. CDR1 SGHAT and CDR2 FQNNGV come from the germline V gene. CDR3 DNA sequence: TGTGCCAGCAGCTTAGAGACAGGGGCGATTACTGAAGCTTTCTTT. Its protein is CASSLETGAITEAFF.

The chain combines TRBV12-5 with TRBJ2-5; 9 bases are a match to TRBD2. There are 15 residues in the CDR3. Germline CDR1 and CDR2: LGHNT and FRNRAP. V lost 7 bases to trimming and J lost 2 bases; unmatched junction nucleotides: 8. The CDR3 reads CASAISGGSQETQYF. The CDR3 DNA follows: TGTGCTAGTGCCATTAGCGGGGGAAGTCAAGAGACCCAGTACTTC. The complete variable domain, with remaining parts taken from reference TRBV12-5 and TRBJ2-5, reads DARVTQTPRHKVTEMGQEVTMRCQPILGHNTVFWYRQTMMQGLELLAYFRNRAPLDDSGMPKDRFSAEMPDATLATLKIQPSEPRDSAVYFCASAISGGSQETQYFGPGTRLLVL.

This clone appeared a few times. V gene TRBV7-2 combines with J gene TRBJ2-1; a possible D gene is TRBD2 (6 bases). The CDR3 consists of 14 residues. V lost 2 bases, J lost 4 bases, and 9 bases lay in between. Germline lookup yields CDR1 SGHTA and CDR2 FQGNSA. The CDR3 DNA sequence: TGTGCCAGCAGCTTAAATGGGGGGTACAATGAGCAGTTCTTC. It codes for CASSLNGGYNEQFF.

The chain combines TRBV7-8 with TRBJ1-2; D is perhaps TRBD1 (5 bases). Germline V CDR1 and CDR2: SGHVS, FQNEAQ. The ends were cut back, 1 base at V and 1 base at J, with 7 bases in the middle. The CDR3 is 14 amino acids. The CDR3 loop is CASSLGGINYGYTF. The CDR3 DNA follows: TGTGCCAGCAGCTTAGGGGGGATTAACTATGGCTACACCTTC.